The clone carrying this T cell receptor (beta chain) appeared a single time. This sample is drawn from a study of blood T cell repertoires in COVID-19. Study at large: Collection of acute and convalescent COVID-19 samples took place in the United States, Italy and Spain. T cells, B-cell-depleted T cells, or PBMCs supplied cDNA or gDNA.

Assignments of participants to cohorts depended upon their own reported clinical history. Recovered status in Cohort 3 required two negative PCRs, clearance, or symptom resolution. Clones were sequenced by immunoSEQ multiplex PCR, and TCRdb holds only the in-frame ones, with some missing. The sample holds approximately 350,000 clones, approximately 92% seen once. The receptor was derived from a man between 18 and 35 years old who had recovered from COVID-19. Material: PBMCs or T cells enriched from blood (not recorded which).

The CDR3 DNA follows: TGTGCCAGTAGTTCCCGGGACAGGGCCGGTTTAAACTATGGCTACACCTTC. It translates to CASSSRDRAGLNYGYTF. The chain carries TRBV19 and TRBJ1-2; 9 bases line up with TRBD1. The CDR3 totals 17 residues. Trimming took 5 bases from V and 2 from J; bases not matched to a gene: 12. Germline CDR1 reads LNHDA; CDR2 reads SQIVND (reference sequence).